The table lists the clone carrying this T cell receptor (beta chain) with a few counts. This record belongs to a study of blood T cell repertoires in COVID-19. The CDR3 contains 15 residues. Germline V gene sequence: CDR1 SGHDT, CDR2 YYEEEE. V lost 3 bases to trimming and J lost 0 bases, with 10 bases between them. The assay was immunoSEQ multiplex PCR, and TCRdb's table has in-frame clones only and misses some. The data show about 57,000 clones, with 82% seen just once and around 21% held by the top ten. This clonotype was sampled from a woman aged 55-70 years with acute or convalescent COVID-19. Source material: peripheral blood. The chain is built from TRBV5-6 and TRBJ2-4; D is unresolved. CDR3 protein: CASSSPGVAKNIQYF. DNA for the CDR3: TGTGCCAGCAGCTCCCCTGGAGTAGCCAAAAACATTCAGTACTTC.